This T cell receptor beta chain comes out of a study of PD-1 blockade in classical Hodgkin lymphoma. Whole-study results and caveats: Before treatment, TCR diversity in newly diagnosed patients was reportedly lower than in healthy donors. Complete responders' diversity at baseline resembled that of newly diagnosed patients. Researchers reported that CD4+ TCR diversity, though not CD8+, rose significantly by C4D1.

The V and J ends lost 0 bases and 2 bases respectively, with 7 bases between them. The CDR3 is 13 amino acids. Germline V CDR1 and CDR2: GTSNPN, SVGIG (reference sequence). Regarding this clone: Its antigen is unknown.

This table comes from immunoSEQ multiplex PCR, and its TCRdb copy is limited to in-frame clones, with some not included. The repertoire consists of tens of thousands of clones, with approximately 84% occurring once and the leading ten covering roughly 16%. Each patient experienced a relapse that followed autologous stem cell transplantation, and brentuximab vedotin exposure varied. Complete response, partial response or progressive disease was each patient's best response. The chain carries TRBV30 and TRBJ1-1, with D hard to call. This TCR was recovered from a human donor with classical Hodgkin lymphoma. The specimen comprised peripheral blood mononuclear cells (PBMCs), sampled at baseline. CDR3 nucleotides: TGTGCCTGGAGTGTATTAAGAAACACTGAAGCTTTCTTT. This gives the protein CAWSVLRNTEAFF.